A selection of T cell receptor beta chains follows, all from one sample in a study of identical twins. TCRdb reprocessed the 5' RACE reads with MiXCR, giving one entry per CDR3 protein. Here the sample spans 400,000 to 650,000 distinct CDR3 sequences, less than 25% being singletons. A further study also used this sample, focusing on T cells expressing NK-cell markers.

Specimen: CD4+ T cells sorted from blood. Receptor source: a woman aged 18-29 years in good health. Each CDR3 is given with its conserved first and last residue. D genes are given only for firm matches. Part of the rows lack a size; the others show once, few, many or a class for expanded clones.

D gene,J gene,clone size,V gene,CDR3 DNA,CDR3 protein
NA,TRBJ2-1,few,TRBV4-3,TGCGCCAGCAGTAGACTCAATTCCTACAATGAGCAGTTCTTC,CASSRLNSYNEQFF
TRBD2,TRBJ2-5,few,TRBV10-3,TGTGCCACCTCCGGACTAGACGGAGAGACCCAGTACTTC,CATSGLDGETQYF
NA,TRBJ2-7,few,TRBV20-1,TGCAGTGCGGAGGCACGCCACGCTTCCTACGAGCAGTACTTC,CSAEARHASYEQYF
NA,TRBJ1-2,few,TRBV20-1,TGCAGCGCAGAAAAGCAGGACTATGGCTACACCTTC,CSAEKQDYGYTF
NA,TRBJ2-4,NA,TRBV15,TGTGCCACCAGCAGAGAATCGGCTAGCGTGAACATTCAGTACTTC,CATSRESASVNIQYF
NA,TRBJ2-3,NA,TRBV3-1,TGTGCCAGCAGCCCACCTGGGGTAGGAGCAGATACGCAGTATTTT,CASSPPGVGADTQYF
NA,TRBJ1-6,few,TRBV6-1,TGTGCCAGCAGTGATAGCAGAGGCTCACCCCTCCACTTT,CASSDSRGSPLHF
NA,TRBJ2-5,NA,TRBV6-5,TGTGCCAGCAGTTACTCCGACAGGCAGGAGACCCAGTACTTC,CASSYSDRQETQYF
TRBD1,TRBJ2-3,few,TRBV29-1,TGCAGCGTCGGACAGGGGGCGAGAGATACGCAGTATTTT,CSVGQGARDTQYF
TRBD2,TRBJ2-1,few,TRBV9,TGTGCCAGCAGACCATCTCCCGGGACTAGCGGGAATGAGCAGTTCTTC,CASRPSPGTSGNEQFF
NA,TRBJ1-2,NA,TRBV7-3,TGTGCCAGCAGCTCCCTACGCGTGGCGAGTTCCTTC,CASSSLRVASSF
NA,TRBJ2-7,NA,TRBV7-2,TGTGCCAGCAGCTTACTAGCGAGCATCAACGAGCAGTACTTC,CASSLLASINEQYF
NA,TRBJ1-3,NA,TRBV7-2,TGTGCCAGCAGCTTTGGGGGGGCTTCTGGAAACACCATATATTTT,CASSFGGASGNTIYF
TRBD1,TRBJ1-1,NA,TRBV15,TGTGCCACCAGCAGAGATAGACAGGGGTTGAACACTGAAGCTTTCTTT,CATSRDRQGLNTEAFF
TRBD1,TRBJ2-1,few,TRBV24-1,TGTGCCACCAGTCTATCGGGACAGGGCTACAATGAGCAGTTCTTC,CATSLSGQGYNEQFF
NA,TRBJ1-1,NA,TRBV20-1,TGCAGTGCTCCTTCGCACTTAGGTACTGAAGCTTTCTTT,CSAPSHLGTEAFF
NA,TRBJ1-2,few,TRBV3-1,TGTGCCAGCAGCCTCCCTGGGGCTGGCTACACCTTC,CASSLPGAGYTF
TRBD2,TRBJ2-5,few,TRBV6-1,TGTGCCAGCAGCAGACTAGCGGGGGGGCAAGAGACCCAGTACTTC,CASSRLAGGQETQYF
TRBD2,TRBJ2-3,NA,TRBV11-2,TGTGCCAGCAGCTCTTTAGCGGGAGCCGCCACAGATACGCAGTATTTT,CASSSLAGAATDTQYF
NA,TRBJ1-1,NA,TRBV7-8,TGTGCCAGCAGCCTGTGGGCCGGTACTGAAGCTTTCTTT,CASSLWAGTEAFF
NA,TRBJ1-2,few,TRBV20-1,TGCAGTGCTAGGGAAAGGATATATGGCTACACCTTC,CSARERIYGYTF
NA,TRBJ1-3,NA,TRBV20-1,TGCAGTGCTCCAACCAGGGGCCCTGGAAACACCATATATTTT,CSAPTRGPGNTIYF
TRBD2,TRBJ2-7,NA,TRBV20-1,TGCAGTGCTAGTGTCGGACTAGCGGGAGCCTACGAGCAGTACTTC,CSASVGLAGAYEQYF
TRBD1,TRBJ1-1,NA,TRBV10-3,TGTGCCGCCCGACAGGGAGCCGGCACTGAAGCTTTCTTT,CAARQGAGTEAFF
NA,TRBJ2-2,few,TRBV7-2,TGTGCCAGCAGCTTACAAACGGGAGTTATTACCGGGGAGCTGTTTTTT,CASSLQTGVITGELFF
NA,TRBJ2-5,few,TRBV20-1,TGCAGTGCTAGGGACAGATTTCAAGAGACCCAGTACTTC,CSARDRFQETQYF
TRBD2,TRBJ2-1,few,TRBV7-9,TGTGCCAGCAGCTTGCGGGGGGGATTTCTCGATGAGCAGTTCTTC,CASSLRGGFLDEQFF
NA,TRBJ2-7,NA,TRBV7-2,TGTGCCAGCAGCTTATCTAGCGACTACGAGCAGTACTTC,CASSLSSDYEQYF
NA,TRBJ1-1,few,TRBV10-3,TGTGCCATCAGAAAGGAAGGGGGGACTGAAGCTTTCTTT,CAIRKEGGTEAFF
NA,TRBJ2-5,few,TRBV20-1,TGCAGTGCTAGTCCCGGAGTCCGGGAGACCCAGTACTTC,CSASPGVRETQYF
TRBD2,TRBJ2-2,few,TRBV7-8,TGTGCCAGCAGCTTAGGGGCTAGCGGCGTCACCGGGGAGCTGTTTTTT,CASSLGASGVTGELFF
TRBD2,TRBJ2-3,NA,TRBV5-1,TGCGCCAGCAGCTTGGAACCAGCGGGGCCAGATACGCAGTATTTT,CASSLEPAGPDTQYF
NA,TRBJ1-3,NA,TRBV12-3/TRBV12-4,TGTGCCAGCAGCCCTTCCGGACGCAGAAACACCATATATTTT,CASSPSGRRNTIYF
TRBD1,TRBJ2-3,NA,TRBV9,TGTGCCAGCAGCGCAGACAGGGTTTCAACAGATACGCAGTATTTT,CASSADRVSTDTQYF
NA,TRBJ1-1,many,TRBV7-9,TGTGCCAGCAGCTCATGGACACATGAAGCTTTCTTT,CASSSWTHEAFF